The rows below give T cell receptor beta chains drawn from one sample of a study of control samples from healthy donors and cancer patients. Data came from immunoSEQ multiplex PCR; TCRdb stores just in-frame clones and leaves some out. The table lists approximately 170,000 clones, about 91% of them singletons. Sequenced: blood. The receptor source for this set is a woman younger than 45 in good health. The CDR3 runs from the conserved cysteine through the conserved F or W. Fields, in order: J gene, V gene, D gene, CDR3 DNA, CDR3 protein. A D gene is named only where the DNA matches it firmly.

>TRBJ2-1|TRBV11-1|-
TGTGCCAGCAGCCTTGAACAGGGTAGAGATGAGCAGTTCTTC
CASSLEQGRDEQFF
>TRBJ2-5|TRBV4-2|-
TGTGCCAGCAGCCAAGATAGAGGCAGTCAAGAGACCCAGTACTTC
CASSQDRGSQETQYF
>TRBJ2-5|TRBV11-3|-
TGTGCCAGCAGCCCGAACACTCAAGAGACCCAGTACTTC
CASSPNTQETQYF
>TRBJ1-3|TRBV18|-
TGTGCCAGCTCACTCCTTGCCTGGGAGGCCATATATTTT
CASSLLAWEAIYF
>TRBJ1-2|TRBV12-5|TRBD1
TGTGCTAGTGGCAGACAGGGCCCCCTGGGGTATGGCTACACCTTC
CASGRQGPLGYGYTF
>TRBJ1-6|TRBV6-5|-
TGTGCCAGCAGAGGTCCATTTTGGCACTTT
CASRGPFWHF
>TRBJ1-2|TRBV7-2|-
TGTGCCAGCAGCGTAGCCGGGCCCCGAGGGTATGGCTACACCTTC
CASSVAGPRGYGYTF
>TRBJ2-3|TRBV3-1/TRBV3-2|-
TGTGCCAGCAGCCTCCGGTCTTCGCAGTATTTT
CASSLRSSQYF
>TRBJ2-7|TRBV19|TRBD2
TGTGCCAGTAGTATAAGACTAGCGCAGATCTACGAGCAGTACTTC
CASSIRLAQIYEQYF
>TRBJ2-5|TRBV5-4|TRBD2
TGTGCCAGCAGACCTGGACTAGCGGGAGGGAAAGAGACCCAGTACTTC
CASRPGLAGGKETQYF